This TCR beta chain was sequenced during a study of shared clonotypes between healthy human individuals. The sample holds a few counts of this clone. Its target is not known. With ten immunoSEQ deep assay plates, unsorted PBMC DNA underwent sequencing. Original processing methods: As immunoSEQ supplied junction-only sequences (without quality scores), filtering differed. The method was immunoSEQ multiplex PCR; TCRdb's version includes in-frame clones alone and lacks a portion of them. The V and J calls and clone size come from that table; D and trimming were worked out from the DNA. Of roughly 510,000 clones listed, 75% to 80% are singletons. General study points: Sampling involved blood alone; tissue repertoires likely differ. Clonotype sharing among donors was thought likely to change with sequencing depth.

J gave up 2 bases and V 6 bases, and 5 bases lay outside the gene matches. The length of the CDR3 is 14 residues. Germline CDR1 reads LNHDA; CDR2 reads SQIVND (reference sequence). This chain links TRBV19 with TRBJ1-1; TRBD1 aligns across 8 bases. This clonotype was sampled from a woman aged 40 to 49 in good health. Some clones in this sample may be carry-over from other donors' samples. The sample consisted of PBMCs. The CDR3 sequence is CASSPGQANTEAFF. CDR3 DNA sequence: TGTGCCAGTAGCCCGGGACAGGCAAACACTGAAGCTTTCTTT.